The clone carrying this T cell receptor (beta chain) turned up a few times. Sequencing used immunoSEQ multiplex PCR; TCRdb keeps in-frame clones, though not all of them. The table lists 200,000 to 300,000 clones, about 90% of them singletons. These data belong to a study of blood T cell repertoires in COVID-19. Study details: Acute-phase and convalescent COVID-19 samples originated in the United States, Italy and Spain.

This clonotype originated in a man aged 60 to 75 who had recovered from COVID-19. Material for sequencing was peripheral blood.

The CDR3 sequence is CAHAGRNYGYTF. CDR3 nucleotides: TGTGCCCATGCAGGGCGGAACTATGGCTACACCTTC. V is TRBV19 and J is TRBJ1-2, with a weak D call TRBD1 (5 bases). CDR3 length equals 12 residues. The germline V gene has CDR1 LNHDA and CDR2 SQIVND (reference sequence). V was clipped by 11 bases and J by 2 bases, with 12 bases between them.